The present TCR beta chain was sequenced within a study of T cells in Graves' hyperthyroidism and ophthalmopathy. Graves' hyperthyroidism showing no ophthalmopathy progression within 18 months was considered stable. PBMCs were obtained from approximately 10 ml fresh peripheral blood. Whole-study findings and limits: Also found in blood were most expanded thyroid clonotypes above 0.001. The authors' 13 V-J model separated ophthalmopathy from stable hyperthyroidism.

Amplified TCR beta CDR3 regions came from RNA transcripts. Primed by the HTBI set, a first-round RT-PCR was run on the TCR CDR3. TCRdb reanalysed the multiplex PCR reads using MiXCR and keeps one entry per CDR3 protein. The table includes more than 150,000 distinct CDR3 sequences, 17% detected once. At least ten counts were recorded for this clonotype. The antigen remains unidentified. The TCR sequence derives from a woman between 50 and 59 years old with Graves' hyperthyroidism. Sequences were obtained from blood.

CDR3 protein: CATQSGRNTEAFF. The CDR3 DNA follows: TGTGCCACCCAGAGTGGGAGGAACACTGAAGCTTTCTTT. The rearrangement links TRBV15 to TRBJ1-1; no clear D gene. Trimming left V 8 bases short and J 1 base short, with 11 bases between. This CDR3 spans 13 amino acids. CDR1 LNHNV and CDR2 YYDKDF come from the germline V gene (reference sequence).